This is a list of T cell receptor beta chains from one sample in a study of shared clonotypes between healthy human individuals. Method: immunoSEQ multiplex PCR; TCRdb's copy keeps in-frame clones and lacks some. Among approximately 840,000 clones listed, 96% were seen once. The material sequenced was naive CD8+ T cells sorted from blood. These receptors were collected from a man aged 25 to 40 in good health. Both conserved end residues are part of each CDR3. The D gene is left open where the match is weak. Clone size is stated in some rows and not others, as once, few, many or a class when expanded.

j_call,v_call,clone_size,d_call,cdr3_aa,cdr3_nt
TRBJ1-2,TRBV2,-,-,CASRVQAATTF,TGTGCCAGCAGGGTACAGGCCGCCACCACCTTC
TRBJ2-7,TRBV9,-,TRBD2,CASSVGGATSYEQYF,TGTGCCAGCAGCGTGGGAGGGGCGACCTCCTACGAGCAGTACTTC
TRBJ2-1,TRBV18,-,TRBD2,CASSPSGGSYNEQFF,TGTGCCAGCTCACCATCGGGAGGCTCCTACAATGAGCAGTTCTTC
TRBJ2-1,TRBV7-9,-,TRBD2,CASSLGLADYEQFF,TGTGCCAGCAGCTTAGGACTAGCGGACTATGAGCAGTTCTTC
TRBJ2-3,TRBV6-1,once,TRBD2,CASEAGVGDTQYF,TGTGCCAGCGAGGCGGGAGTGGGAGATACGCAGTATTTT
TRBJ1-5,TRBV27,-,-,CASSLLSELVVGPQHF,TGTGCCAGCAGTTTATTGTCCGAACTTGTTGTGGGGCCCCAGCATTTT
TRBJ2-5,TRBV7-9,once,-,CASSLVVGYQETQYF,TGTGCCAGCAGCTTAGTCGTAGGGTACCAAGAGACCCAGTACTTC
TRBJ2-7,TRBV5-4,-,-,CASSFGGPPYEQYF,TGTGCCAGCAGCTTCGGCGGGCCCCCCTACGAGCAGTACTTC
TRBJ1-5,TRBV6-6,-,TRBD1,CASSPLGGGQPQHF,TGTGCCAGCAGTCCCTTGGGAGGGGGCCAGCCCCAGCATTTT
TRBJ1-5,TRBV28,-,-,CASSLVNQPQHF,TGTGCCAGCAGTTTAGTCAATCAGCCCCAGCATTTT
TRBJ1-1,TRBV4-1,-,-,CASSNQVGAEAFF,TGCGCCAGCAGCAACCAAGTGGGGGCAGAAGCTTTCTTT
TRBJ1-1,TRBV7-6,-,-,CASSPLQWGPNTEAFF,TGTGCCAGCAGCCCACTTCAGTGGGGCCCAAACACTGAAGCTTTCTTT
TRBJ1-3,TRBV21-1,-,-,CASSKLRGIGAGNTIYF,TGTGCCAGCAGCAAATTAAGGGGAATCGGGGCTGGAAACACCATATATTTT
TRBJ2-7,TRBV4-1,-,-,CASSQDTPMYEQYF,TGCGCCAGCAGCCAAGATACTCCCATGTACGAGCAGTACTTC
TRBJ2-2,TRBV19,-,-,CASRNPLLWPGELFF,TGTGCCAGCAGAAATCCCCTACTGTGGCCCGGGGAGCTGTTTTTT
TRBJ2-5,TRBV27,-,-,CASSPDGGLGETQYF,TGTGCCAGCAGTCCCGACGGGGGGCTCGGGGAGACCCAGTACTTC
TRBJ2-1,TRBV27,-,TRBD2,CASSTTSGNFDEQFF,TGTGCCAGCAGTACGACTAGCGGGAACTTTGATGAGCAGTTCTTC
TRBJ2-3,TRBV7-9,-,TRBD1,CASSSPIPGQGVRGDTQYF,TGTGCCAGCAGCTCACCGATTCCAGGCCAGGGGGTTAGAGGGGATACGCAGTATTTT
TRBJ2-1,TRBV9,-,TRBD2,CASSVDGRAYNEQFF,TGTGCCAGCAGCGTAGATGGGAGGGCCTACAATGAGCAGTTCTTC
TRBJ2-1,TRBV28,-,-,CASSTGMRDEQFF,TGTGCCAGCAGCACGGGGATGCGGGATGAGCAGTTCTTC
TRBJ1-4,TRBV27,-,-,CASGQVGGRFGEKLFF,TGTGCCAGCGGTCAGGTCGGAGGCAGATTTGGTGAAAAACTGTTTTTT
TRBJ2-6,TRBV11-2,-,TRBD1,CASSTGQGLISGANVLTF,TGTGCCAGCAGCACAGGACAGGGTTTAATCTCTGGGGCCAACGTCCTGACTTTC
TRBJ1-1,TRBV9,-,TRBD1,CASSRWDSHILTEAFF,TGTGCCAGCAGCAGATGGGACAGTCATATCCTCACTGAAGCTTTCTTT
TRBJ1-2,TRBV14,-,TRBD1,CASSQTGDYGYTF,TGTGCCAGCAGCCAGACAGGGGACTATGGCTACACCTTC
TRBJ2-7,TRBV10-3,-,TRBD2,CAISEWREGPYEQYF,TGTGCCATCAGTGAGTGGAGGGAGGGCCCCTACGAGCAGTACTTC
TRBJ2-3,TRBV18,-,TRBD2,CASSATSGSSDTQYF,TGTGCCAGCTCGGCTACTAGCGGGAGTTCAGATACGCAGTATTTT
TRBJ2-7,TRBV7-6,-,-,CASSLEADMSSYEQYF,TGTGCCAGCAGCTTAGAGGCAGATATGAGCTCCTACGAGCAGTACTTC
TRBJ2-3,TRBV28,-,-,CASSLEGSNTDTQYF,TGTGCCAGCAGTTTAGAAGGGAGCAACACAGATACGCAGTATTTT
TRBJ1-5,TRBV4-1,-,-,CASSQEIKRPQHF,TGCGCCAGCAGCCAAGAGATCAAAAGGCCCCAGCATTTT
TRBJ2-7,TRBV5-1,-,TRBD2,CASSSGLAGELYEQYF,TGCGCCAGCAGCTCGGGACTAGCGGGAGAGCTCTACGAGCAGTACTTC
TRBJ1-3,TRBV29-1,-,TRBD1,CSATGRGQAGNTIYF,TGCAGCGCGACCGGGAGGGGGCAGGCTGGAAACACCATATATTTT
TRBJ2-1,TRBV7-9,-,TRBD1,CASTPGGVRGNEQFF,TGTGCCAGCACCCCAGGGGGAGTCCGGGGCAATGAGCAGTTCTTC
TRBJ2-7,TRBV6-1,-,-,CASRGRDPTHEQYF,TGTGCCAGCAGAGGCAGGGATCCTACTCACGAGCAGTACTTC
TRBJ2-5,TRBV5-4,-,-,CASSSSSTETQYF,TGTGCCAGCAGCTCCTCTAGCACAGAGACCCAGTACTTC
TRBJ2-7,TRBV7-9,-,-,CASSLVRAGSHEQYF,TGTGCCAGCAGCTTAGTTCGGGCAGGGAGCCACGAGCAGTACTTC
TRBJ2-7,TRBV6-1,-,-,CASKQGLGTYEQYF,TGTGCCAGCAAGCAGGGTTTAGGAACCTACGAGCAGTACTTC